A single T cell receptor beta chain is shown here with its context. Its target is unknown. V lost 7 bases, J lost 1 base, and 16 bases lay in between. CDR1 and CDR2 (germline): SQVTM, ANQGSEA. The CDR3 length is 14 residues. This table comes from immunoSEQ multiplex PCR, and its TCRdb copy is limited to in-frame clones, with some not included. The sample yields 43,000 or so clones, 87% seen once. This entry is derived from a study of OX40 agonist ivuxolimab in advanced cancers. General observations from the study: Among the lowest peripheral clonal expansion occurred in 0.1-3.0 mg/kg partial responders. At 0.1 to 3.0 mg/kg and by week 6, CD4+ and CD8+ T cells in the blood had expanded clonally. The average count of expanded clones was higher among CD8+ T cells than among CD4+.

This TCR was sampled from an adult with an advanced solid tumor such as melanoma, head and neck, liver or kidney cancer. This specimen consisted of CD4+ or CD8+ T cells sorted from blood, obtained in a trial of the OX40 agonist ivuxolimab. This chain connects TRBV29-1 to TRBJ1-1; the D gene is possibly TRBD1 (6 bases). CDR3 bases: TGCAGCGCGCGGGGGGGCCACAGGAACACTGAAGCTTTCTTT. Its protein is CSARGGHRNTEAFF.